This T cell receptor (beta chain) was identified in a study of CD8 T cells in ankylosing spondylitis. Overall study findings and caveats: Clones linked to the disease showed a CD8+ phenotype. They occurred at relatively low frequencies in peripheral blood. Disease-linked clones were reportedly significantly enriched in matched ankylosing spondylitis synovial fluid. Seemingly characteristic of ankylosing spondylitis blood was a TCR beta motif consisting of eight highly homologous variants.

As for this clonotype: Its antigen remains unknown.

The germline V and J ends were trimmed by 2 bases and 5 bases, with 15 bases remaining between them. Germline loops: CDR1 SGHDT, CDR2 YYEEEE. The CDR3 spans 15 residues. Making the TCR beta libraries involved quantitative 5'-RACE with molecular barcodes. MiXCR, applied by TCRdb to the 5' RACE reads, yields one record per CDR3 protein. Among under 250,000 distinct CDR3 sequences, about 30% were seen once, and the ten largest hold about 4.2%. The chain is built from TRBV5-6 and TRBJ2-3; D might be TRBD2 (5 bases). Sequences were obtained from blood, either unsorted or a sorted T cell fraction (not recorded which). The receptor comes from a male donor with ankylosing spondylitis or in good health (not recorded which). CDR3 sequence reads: CASSFELLAQDTQYF. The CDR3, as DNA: TGTGCCAGCAGCTTTGAACTCCTAGCACAAGATACGCAGTATTTT.